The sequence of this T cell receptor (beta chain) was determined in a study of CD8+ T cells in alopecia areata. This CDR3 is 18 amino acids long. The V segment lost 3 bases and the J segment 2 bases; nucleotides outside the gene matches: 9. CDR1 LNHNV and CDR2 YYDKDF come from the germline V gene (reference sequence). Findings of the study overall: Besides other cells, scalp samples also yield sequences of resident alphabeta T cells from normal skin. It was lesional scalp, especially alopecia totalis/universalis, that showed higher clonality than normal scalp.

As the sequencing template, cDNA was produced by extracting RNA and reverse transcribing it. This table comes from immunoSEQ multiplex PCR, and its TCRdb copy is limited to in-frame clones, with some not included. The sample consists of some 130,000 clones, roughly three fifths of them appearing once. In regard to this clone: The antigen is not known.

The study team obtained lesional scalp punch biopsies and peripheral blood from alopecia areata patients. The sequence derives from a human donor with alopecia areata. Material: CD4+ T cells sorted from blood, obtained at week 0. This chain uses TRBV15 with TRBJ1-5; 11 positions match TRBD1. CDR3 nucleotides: TGTGCCACCAGCAGCCCGGGACAGGGGGGGTTCGGCAATCAGCCCCAGCATTTT. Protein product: CATSSPGQGGFGNQPQHF. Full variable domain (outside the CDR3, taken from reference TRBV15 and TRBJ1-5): DAMVIQNPRYQVTQFGKPVTLSCSQTLNHNVMYWYQQKSSQAPKLLFHYYDKDFNNEADTPDNFQSRRPNTSFCFLDIRSPGLGDTAMYLCATSSPGQGGFGNQPQHFGDGTRLSIL.